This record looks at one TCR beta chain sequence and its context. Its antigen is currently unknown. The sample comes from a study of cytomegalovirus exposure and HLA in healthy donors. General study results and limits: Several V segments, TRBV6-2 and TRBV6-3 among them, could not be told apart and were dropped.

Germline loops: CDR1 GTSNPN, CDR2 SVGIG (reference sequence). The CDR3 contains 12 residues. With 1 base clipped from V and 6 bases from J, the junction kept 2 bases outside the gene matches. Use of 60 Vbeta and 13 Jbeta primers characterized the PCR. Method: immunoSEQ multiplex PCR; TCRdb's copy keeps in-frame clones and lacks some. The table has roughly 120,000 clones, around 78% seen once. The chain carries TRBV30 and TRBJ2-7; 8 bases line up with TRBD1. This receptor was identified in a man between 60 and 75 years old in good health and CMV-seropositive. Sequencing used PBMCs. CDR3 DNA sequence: TGTGCCTGGAGTGCGACAGGGGCCGAGCAGTACTTC. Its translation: CAWSATGAEQYF.